This TCR beta chain was identified in a study of blood T cell repertoires in COVID-19. TCRdb's table, derived via immunoSEQ multiplex PCR, lists solely in-frame clones and lacks some. The sample has more than 90,000 clones, around four fifths seen once. V shed 1 base, J shed 3 bases, and the junction held 3 bases outside the gene matches. CDR3 length: 15 residues. Per germline, CDR1 KGHSH and CDR2 LQKENI. The chain has TRBV18 and TRBJ2-7; 10 nucleotides align to TRBD2. The material sequenced was peripheral blood. The origin of this receptor is a woman in her seventies with acute or convalescent COVID-19. In DNA, the CDR3 is TGTGCCAGCTCACCACTAGGACTAGCGGTCTACGAGCAGTACTTC. It yields the protein CASSPLGLAVYEQYF.